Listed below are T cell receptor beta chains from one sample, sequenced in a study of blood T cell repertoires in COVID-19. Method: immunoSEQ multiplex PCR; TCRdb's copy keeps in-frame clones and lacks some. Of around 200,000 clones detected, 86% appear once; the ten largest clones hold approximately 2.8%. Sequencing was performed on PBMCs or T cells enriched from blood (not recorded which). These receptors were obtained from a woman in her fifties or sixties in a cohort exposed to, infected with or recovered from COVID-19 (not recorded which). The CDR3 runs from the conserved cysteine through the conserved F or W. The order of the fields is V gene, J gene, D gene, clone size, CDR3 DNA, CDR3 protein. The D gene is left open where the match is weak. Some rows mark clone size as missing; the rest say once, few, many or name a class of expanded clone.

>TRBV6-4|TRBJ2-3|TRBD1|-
TGTGCCAGCAGTGACTCGAAGACAGGGTCAGATACGCAGTATTTT
CASSDSKTGSDTQYF
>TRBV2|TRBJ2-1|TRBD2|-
TGTGCCAGCAGGGCGTCCCTTTGGGGGACTACCTACAATGAGCAGTTCTTC
CASRASLWGTTYNEQFF
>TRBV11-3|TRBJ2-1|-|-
TGTGCCAGCTCTGTGTCGGGGATACTCGATGAGCAGTTCTTC
CASSVSGILDEQFF
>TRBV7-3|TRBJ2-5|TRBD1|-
TGTGCCAGCAGCCCGACAGGGGGCTATGAGACCCAGTACTTC
CASSPTGGYETQYF
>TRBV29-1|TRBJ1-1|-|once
TGCAGCGTTGACCGGAACACTGAAGCTTTCTTT
CSVDRNTEAFF
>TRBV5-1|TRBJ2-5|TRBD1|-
TGCGCCAGCAGCTTGGGGGGACAGGGCGAGACCCAGTACTTC
CASSLGGQGETQYF
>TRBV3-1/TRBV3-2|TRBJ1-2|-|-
TGTGCCAGCAGCCCTACCGCCTACTATGGCTACACCTTC
CASSPTAYYGYTF
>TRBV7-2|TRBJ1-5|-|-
TGTGCCAGCAGCTTAGAGTCCAGGGCTCTGAGTCAGCCCCAGCATTTT
CASSLESRALSQPQHF
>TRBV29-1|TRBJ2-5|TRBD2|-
TGCCGCGGCGGCCGGGGCGGGGGGGAGACCCAGTACTTC
CRGGRGGGETQYF
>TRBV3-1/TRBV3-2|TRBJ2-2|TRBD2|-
TGTGCCAGCAGCCAAGGAGCGTATCGGGGGGGACCCACCGGGGAGCTGTTTTTT
CASSQGAYRGGPTGELFF
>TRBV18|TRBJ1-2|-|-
TGTGCCAGCTCACCAAGTGGCGGGCAAGCTAACTATGGCTACACCTTC
CASSPSGGQANYGYTF
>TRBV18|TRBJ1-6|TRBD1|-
TGTGCCAGCTCACCAGGGAGGACAGGGAGTAATTCACCCCTCCACTTT
CASSPGRTGSNSPLHF
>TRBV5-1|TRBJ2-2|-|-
TGCGCCAGCAGCCGCGCTGTGGCGGGGGCCGCGGTAGAGCTGTTTTTT
CASSRAVAGAAVELFF
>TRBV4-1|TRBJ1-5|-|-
TGCGCCAGCAGCCAAGATACAGTTGGGCAGCCCCAGCATTTT
CASSQDTVGQPQHF
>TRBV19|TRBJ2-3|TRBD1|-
TGTGCCAGTAGTAACAGGGGAGATACGCAGTATTTT
CASSNRGDTQYF
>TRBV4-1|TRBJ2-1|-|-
TGCGCCAGCAGCCAAACGAGGAATGAGCAGTTCTTC
CASSQTRNEQFF
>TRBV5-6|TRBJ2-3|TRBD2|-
TGTGCCAGCAGCTTACGCGGGGGGGCCCCAGATACGCAGTATTTT
CASSLRGGAPDTQYF
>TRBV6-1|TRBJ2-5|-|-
TGTGCCAGCAGTGAAGTTAGTTATTGGCAAGAGACCCAGTACTTC
CASSEVSYWQETQYF
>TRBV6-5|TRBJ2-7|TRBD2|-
TGTGCCAGCAGTTATCGAGGCGGGGGAGAGCAGTACTTC
CASSYRGGGEQYF
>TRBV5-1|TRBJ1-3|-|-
TGCGCCAGCAGCGGAGAGTCTGGAAACACCATATATTTT
CASSGESGNTIYF
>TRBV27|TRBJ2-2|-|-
TGTGCCAGCAGTTTTTTTGAGGGGGAGCTGTTTTTT
CASSFFEGELFF
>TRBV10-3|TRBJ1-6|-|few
TGTGCCATCAGTGAGTCGCCCGGTAATTCACCCCTCCACTTT
CAISESPGNSPLHF
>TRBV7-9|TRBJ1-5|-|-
TGTGCCAGCAGCACAGGGTATAGCAATCAGCCCCAGCATTTT
CASSTGYSNQPQHF
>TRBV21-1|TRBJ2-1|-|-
TGTGCCAGCAGCCCGAGACGGGGTGAGCAGTTCTTC
CASSPRRGEQFF
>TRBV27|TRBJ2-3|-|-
TGTGCCAGCAGTTCTAACCGGGGAGGCAGCACAGATACGCAGTATTTT
CASSSNRGGSTDTQYF
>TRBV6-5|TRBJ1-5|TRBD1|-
TGTGCCAGCAGTCAACAGGGGGCGATTCAGCCCCAGCATTTT
CASSQQGAIQPQHF
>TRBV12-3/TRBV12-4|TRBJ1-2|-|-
TGTGCCAGCAGTTTATACAGCTATGGCTACACCTTC
CASSLYSYGYTF
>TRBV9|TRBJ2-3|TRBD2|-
TGTGCCAGCAGCGTACGCGGGGGGGATAGAAGACCTAGCACAGATACGCAGTATTTT
CASSVRGGDRRPSTDTQYF
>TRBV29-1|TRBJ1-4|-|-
TGCAGCGTTGGGGGGGGATTGGATGAAAAACTGTTTTTT
CSVGGGLDEKLFF
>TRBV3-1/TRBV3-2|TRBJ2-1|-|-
TGTGCCAGCAGCCAAGAGGAGGGCTCCTACAATGAGCAGTTCTTC
CASSQEEGSYNEQFF
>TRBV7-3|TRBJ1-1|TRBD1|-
TGTGCCAGCAGCTTGACAGGGACGAACACTGAAGCTTTCTTT
CASSLTGTNTEAFF
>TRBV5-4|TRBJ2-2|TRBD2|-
TGTGCCAGCACCCTAGGCGGGGGGCTGGCCGGGGAGCTGTTTTTT
CASTLGGGLAGELFF
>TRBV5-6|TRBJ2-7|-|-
TGTGCCAGCAGCTTGATTACCAGGTTCTACGAGCAGTACTTC
CASSLITRFYEQYF
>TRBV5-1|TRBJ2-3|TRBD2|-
TGCGCCAGCAGCTGGAATGGGGGGACTAGCGGTACAGATACGCAGTATTTT
CASSWNGGTSGTDTQYF
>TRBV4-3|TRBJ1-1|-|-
TGCGCCAGCAGCATGAGGTTAGCGTACACTGAAGCTTTCTTT
CASSMRLAYTEAFF
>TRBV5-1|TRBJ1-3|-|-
TGCGCCAGCAGCTTGGGTGTTTTCGGGTCTGGAAACACCATATATTTT
CASSLGVFGSGNTIYF
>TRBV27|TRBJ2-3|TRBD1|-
TGTGCCAGCAGTTTGAAAAGGGGGCCGAGCACAGATACGCAGTATTTT
CASSLKRGPSTDTQYF
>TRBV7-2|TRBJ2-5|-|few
TGTGCCAGCAGCTTTGGACAGTGGGAGACCCAGTACTTC
CASSFGQWETQYF
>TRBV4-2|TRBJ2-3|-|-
TGTGCCAGCAGCCAAGATTATGGAGCCCTAACTTCCCCAGATACGCAGTATTTT
CASSQDYGALTSPDTQYF
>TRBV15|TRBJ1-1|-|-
TGTGCCACCAGCAGGGCCTTTCAGGGGCCCACTGAAGCTTTCTTT
CATSRAFQGPTEAFF
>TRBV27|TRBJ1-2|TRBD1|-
TGTGCCAGCAGTCCGGTGCCCCAGGGGGCGGGTTATGGCTACACCTTC
CASSPVPQGAGYGYTF
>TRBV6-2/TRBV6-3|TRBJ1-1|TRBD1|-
TGTGCCAGCAGTCGGACAGGTAACACTGAAGCTTTCTTT
CASSRTGNTEAFF
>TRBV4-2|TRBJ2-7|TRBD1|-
TGTGCCAGCAGCCAAGATTGGACGTCGACAGGGGAAGGGTACTTC
CASSQDWTSTGEGYF
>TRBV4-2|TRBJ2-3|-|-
TGTGCCAGCAGCCAAGTCGGGGGGCGCAGCACAGATACGCAGTATTTT
CASSQVGGRSTDTQYF
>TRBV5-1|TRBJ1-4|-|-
TGCGCCAGCAGCCCGGGGGGGAATGAAAAACTGTTTTTT
CASSPGGNEKLFF